The source of this T cell receptor (beta chain) is a study of T-cell reconstitution after alpha-beta-depleted transplantation in children. Study results and caveats: From newly produced T cells came most of the T-cell counts and diversity one year after transplant. The study reportedly traced alpha-beta T cells about two months after transplant to several hundred expanded graft clones.

This clonotype occurred a few times. Its antigen is not identified. Preparing the TCRbeta library involved the use of unique molecular identifiers. TCRdb re-called the PCR reads with MiXCR, one entry per CDR3 protein. The data show around 270,000 distinct CDR3 sequences, with around 9.1% seen just once and about 8% held by the top ten. Sequences were derived from PBMCs, sampled before TCRalphabeta/CD19-depleted stem cell transplant. This TCR came from a boy younger than two with acute myeloid leukemia, due to receive a stem cell transplant.

CDR3 loop: CASSGARREKLFF. The DNA for the CDR3 is TGTGCCAGCAGTGGGGCCCGGAGGGAAAAACTGTTTTTT. V gene TRBV28 combines with J gene TRBJ1-4, with D possibly TRBD1 on 5 matching bases. In germline, CDR1 is MDHEN, CDR2 SYDVKM. This CDR3 has 13 amino acids. V was shortened by 5 bases and J by 8 bases, with 12 bases between the two germline ends.